This T cell receptor beta chain was profiled in a study of cytomegalovirus exposure and HLA in healthy donors. For the study at large: For the approximately 400 genotyped donors, approximately 82% fell within the Caucasian-associated ancestry cluster.

Details on this clone: Its antigen remains unknown.

General study results and limits: Productive status was seen about 90% or about 30% of the time for most TCR beta V segments in an earlier analysis. Within a later analysis, the majority of CMV-associated TCR beta chains appeared HLA-restricted. The study put some 150 TCR beta chains on its list as cytomegalovirus-associated.

The CDR3 contains 15 residues. Germline lookup yields CDR1 GTSNPN and CDR2 SVGIG (reference sequence). The J segment lost 6 bases and the V segment lost 3 bases, leaving 8 bases of the junction unmatched. The PCR ran on 60 Vbeta and 13 Jbeta primers. Assay: immunoSEQ multiplex PCR; the TCRdb copy retains only in-frame clones and omits some. The sample shows approximately 160,000 clones, around 80% of them seen only once. The V gene is TRBV30, the J gene TRBJ1-5; TRBD1 aligns across 10 bases. The source material was PBMCs. The sequence was collected from a woman aged 18 to 35 in good health and CMV-seronegative. The CDR3 nucleotides are TGTGCCTGGAGCCAAAGACAGGGGGCTAGTCAGCCCCAGCATTTT. Amino acid sequence: CAWSQRQGASQPQHF.